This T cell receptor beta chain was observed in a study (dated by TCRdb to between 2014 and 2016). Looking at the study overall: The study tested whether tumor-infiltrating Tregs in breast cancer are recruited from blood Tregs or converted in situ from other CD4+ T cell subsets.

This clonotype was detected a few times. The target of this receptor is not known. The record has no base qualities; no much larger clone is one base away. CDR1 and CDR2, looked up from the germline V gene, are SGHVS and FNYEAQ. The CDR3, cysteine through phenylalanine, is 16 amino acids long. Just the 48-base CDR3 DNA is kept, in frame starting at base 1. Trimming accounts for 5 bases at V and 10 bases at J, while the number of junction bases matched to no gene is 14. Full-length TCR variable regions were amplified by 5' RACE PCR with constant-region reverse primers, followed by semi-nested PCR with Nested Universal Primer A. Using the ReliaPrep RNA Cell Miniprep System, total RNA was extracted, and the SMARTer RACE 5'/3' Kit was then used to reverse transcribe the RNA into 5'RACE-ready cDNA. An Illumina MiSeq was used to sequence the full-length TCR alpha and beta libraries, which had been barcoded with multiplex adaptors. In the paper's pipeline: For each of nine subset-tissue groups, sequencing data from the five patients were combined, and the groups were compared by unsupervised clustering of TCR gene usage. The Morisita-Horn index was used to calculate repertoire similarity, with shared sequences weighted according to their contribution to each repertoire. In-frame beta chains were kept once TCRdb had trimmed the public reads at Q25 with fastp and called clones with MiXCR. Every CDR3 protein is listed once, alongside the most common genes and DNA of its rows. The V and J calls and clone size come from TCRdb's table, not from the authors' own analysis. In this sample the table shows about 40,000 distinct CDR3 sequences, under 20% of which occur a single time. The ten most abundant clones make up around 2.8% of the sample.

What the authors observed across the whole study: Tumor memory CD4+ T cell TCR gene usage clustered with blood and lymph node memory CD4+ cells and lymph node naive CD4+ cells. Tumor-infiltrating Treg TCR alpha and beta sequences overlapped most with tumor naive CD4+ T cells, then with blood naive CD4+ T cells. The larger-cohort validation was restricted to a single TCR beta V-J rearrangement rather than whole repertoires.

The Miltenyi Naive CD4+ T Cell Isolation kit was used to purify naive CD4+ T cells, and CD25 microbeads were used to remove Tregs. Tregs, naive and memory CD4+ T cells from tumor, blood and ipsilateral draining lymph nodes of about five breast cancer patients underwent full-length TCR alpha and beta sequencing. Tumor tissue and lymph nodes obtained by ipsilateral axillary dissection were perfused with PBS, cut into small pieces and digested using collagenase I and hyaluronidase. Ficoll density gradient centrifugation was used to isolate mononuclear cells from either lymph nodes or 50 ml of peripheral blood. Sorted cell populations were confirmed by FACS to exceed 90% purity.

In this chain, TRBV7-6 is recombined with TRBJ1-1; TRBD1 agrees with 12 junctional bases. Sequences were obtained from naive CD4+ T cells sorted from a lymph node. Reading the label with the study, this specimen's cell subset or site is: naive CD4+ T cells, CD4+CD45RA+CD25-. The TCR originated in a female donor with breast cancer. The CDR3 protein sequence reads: CASSPGQGARGGIAFF. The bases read TGTGCCAGCAGCCCGGGACAGGGGGCGCGTGGGGGGATAGCTTTCTTT.